This T cell receptor beta chain was found in a study of T cell repertoires in cytomegalovirus infection. Across the study: In public TCR beta signatures, there were indications of both CMV infection and matching HLA type.

TCRdb re-analysed the reads in MiXCR, keeping a single row per CDR3 protein. The sample carries approximately 500,000 distinct CDR3 sequences, about 11% recorded once. Study-wide results and caveats: Clonotypes of TCR beta that were HLA-C-restricted and CMV-specific dominated the ex vivo response. Carriers of CMV plus the relevant HLA were identified by cumulative public TCR beta family frequency.

This clonotype showed up many times. Its antigen remains unknown. Sequencing input: PBMCs. The sequence was collected from a human donor in good health (CMV status not recorded). Some clones in this sample may be carry-over from other donors' samples.

In nucleotides, the CDR3 is TGCGCCAGCAGCTCGGTAACTAGGTCTGAGCAGTTCTTC. This translates into CASSSVTRSEQFF. The V and J genes are TRBV5-1 and TRBJ2-1; TRBD2 is a possible D gene (5 bases). There are 13 residues in the CDR3. With 3 bases removed from V and 9 bases from J, the gap between germline ends came to 13 bases. Germline V gene sequence: CDR1 SGHRS, CDR2 YFSETQ.